Presented here are 27 T cell receptor beta chains from one specimen sequenced in a study of OX40 agonist ivuxolimab in advanced cancers. TCRdb's copy holds only in-frame clones and misses some; the assay was immunoSEQ multiplex PCR. The sample lists 30,000 to 45,000 clones; about 81% were seen once. The specimen comprised CD4+ or CD8+ T cells sorted from blood, sampled in a trial of the OX40 agonist ivuxolimab. Every receptor here comes from an adult with an advanced solid tumor such as melanoma, head and neck, liver or kidney cancer.

This chain uses TRBV7-3 with TRBJ2-1, with TRBD2 identical over 16 bases. Looked up from germline, CDR1 is SGHTA and CDR2 is FQGTGA. V trimming: 3 bases; J trimming: 6 bases; junction bases outside the gene matches: 5. This CDR3 comprises 17 residues. The CDR3 bases are TGTGCCAGCAGCTTGGGTGGGACTAGCGGGAGGGCCAATGAGCAGTTCTTC. It specifies CASSLGGTSGRANEQFF.

The rearrangement links TRBV6-6 to TRBJ1-5; no reliable D call. From germline, CDR1 is MNHNY and CDR2 SVGAGI (reference sequence). The CDR3 runs to 13 residues. Trimming left V 9 bases short and J 6 bases short, with 15 bases between. CDR3 DNA: TGTGCCAGTATGGGGTCACCGGCTCAGCCCCAGCATTTT. The encoded protein is CASMGSPAQPQHF.

Of note for this clone: The same CDR3 also results from other DNA sequences found in this sample. This chain links TRBV28 with TRBJ2-3; tentatively, D is TRBD2 (6 bases). The CDR3 is made up of 13 amino acids. In germline, CDR1 is MDHEN, CDR2 SYDVKM. The ends were cut back, 3 bases at V and 4 bases at J, with 8 bases in the middle. CDR3 loop: CASSFWGADTQYF. DNA for the CDR3: TGTGCCAGCAGTTTTTGGGGGGCAGATACGCAGTATTTT.

This chain joins TRBV2 and TRBJ1-2; D remains unclear. The CDR3 is made up of 13 amino acids. V shed 2 bases and J shed 1 base, with 5 bases lying between them. Germline V lookup: CDR1 SNHLY, CDR2 FYNNEI. CDR3 DNA: TGTGCCAGCAGTGAATTCAGTAACTATGGCTACACCTTC. Its translation is CASSEFSNYGYTF.

The chain employs TRBV6-6 and TRBJ2-7; TRBD1 matches 7 bases. This CDR3 has 13 amino acids. V gave up 0 bases and J gave up 6 bases; unmatched junction bases: 2. Looked up from germline, CDR1 is MNHNY and CDR2 is SVGAGI (reference sequence). This chain's CDR3 is CASSYSAGGEQYF. CDR3 coding DNA: TGTGCCAGCAGTTACTCGGCAGGGGGCGAGCAGTACTTC.

The chain employs TRBV15 and TRBJ2-3, with a possible D match to TRBD2 (6 bases). The CDR3 spans 16 residues. V was pared by 6 bases and J by 2 bases, with 18 bases between. Germline loops: CDR1 LNHNV, CDR2 YYDKDF (reference sequence). CDR3: CATRPIRGSPTDTQYF. The DNA for the CDR3 is TGTGCCACCAGACCTATCCGGGGGAGCCCCACAGATACGCAGTATTTT.

The table lists this clone with a count of one. The chain links TRBV28 to TRBJ2-1; 11 nucleotides match TRBD2. CDR1 is MDHEN and CDR2 is SYDVKM in the germline V gene. There are 16 residues in the CDR3. The ends lost 4 bases at V and 5 bases at J; junction bases unmatched: 7. The CDR3 here is CASSSFSGRADNEQFF. CDR3 nucleotides: TGTGCCAGCAGTTCCTTTAGCGGGAGGGCCGACAATGAGCAGTTCTTC.

The count of this clone is one. The rearrangement uses TRBV18 and TRBJ1-2; tentatively, D is TRBD1 (6 bases). The CDR3 consists of 14 residues. V was clipped by 3 bases and J by 4 bases, with 12 bases between them. Germline V gene sequence: CDR1 KGHSH, CDR2 LQKENI. As DNA, the CDR3 is TGTGCCAGCTCACCCTCAGGGGATAGCTATGGCTACACCTTC. It codes for CASSPSGDSYGYTF.

This sequence joins TRBV4-2 and TRBJ1-5, with D perhaps matching TRBD1 (5 bases). The CDR3 loop spans 15 amino acids. V shed 2 bases and J shed 5 bases, with 13 bases lying between them. Germline CDR1 LGHNA, CDR2 YNFKEQ. The CDR3 sequence: CASSQSAGTDQPQHF. For the CDR3, the DNA is TGTGCCAGCAGCCAATCTGCAGGGACGGATCAGCCCCAGCATTTT.

The gene calls are TRBV29-1 and TRBJ2-7; the D is unclear. The V gene's germline CDR1 is SQVTM and CDR2 ANQGSEA. The germline V and J ends were trimmed by 4 bases and 0 bases, with 13 bases remaining between them. There are 14 residues in the CDR3. In nucleotides, the CDR3 is TGCAGCGTTGTGGGTGGCAGGAGCTCCTACGAGCAGTACTTC. Protein sequence: CSVVGGRSSYEQYF.

This chain joins TRBV6-6 and TRBJ2-3; maybe TRBD2 (6 bases). The germline V gene encodes CDR1 MNHNY and CDR2 SVGAGI (reference sequence). V was pared by 4 bases and J by 7 bases, with 18 bases between. The CDR3 contains 15 residues. As DNA, the CDR3 is TGTGCCAGCAGTTCGTCCTCAACGGGACTGTATACGCAGTATTTT. Translation gives CASSSSSTGLYTQYF.

The V gene is TRBV5-6, the J gene TRBJ1-5; tentatively, D is TRBD1 (5 bases). The germline V gene encodes CDR1 SGHDT and CDR2 YYEEEE. Trimming removed 2 bases from V and 3 bases from J, with 15 bases in between. The CDR3 runs 16 residues. DNA for the CDR3: TGTGCCAGCAGCTTCGGCAGGGCCCGCTCCAATCAGCCCCAGCATTTT. It encodes CASSFGRARSNQPQHF.

Concerning this clone: The junction departs from the called germline gene at one end, perhaps through a read error. This chain uses TRBV7-3 with TRBJ2-1, with TRBD2 matching 12 bases. CDR1 and CDR2 (germline): SGHTA, FQGTGA. This CDR3 is built from 16 residues. CDR3 sequence reads: CASSLTSGGPGNEQFF. In DNA form, the CDR3 reads TGTGCCAGCAGCCTAACTAGCGGGGGGCCGGGCAATGAGCAGTTCTTC.

CDR3 nucleotide sequence: TGTGCCAGCAGTTCCACCTACTTCGGACTAGAAGCTTTCTTT. The encoded protein is CASSSTYFGLEAFF. This chain uses TRBV6-5 with TRBJ1-1; D unclear. Trimming took 4 bases from V and 8 from J, leaving 17 bases between them. The CDR3 is made up of 14 amino acids. The germline gives CDR1 MNHEY, CDR2 SVGAGI.

The V gene is TRBV2, the J gene TRBJ1-5; 10 bases fit TRBD1. With V trimmed by 6 bases and J by 7 bases, 6 bases remained unmatched. This CDR3 has 14 amino acids. Germline V lookup: CDR1 SNHLY, CDR2 FYNNEI. Here the CDR3 DNA reads TGTGCCAGCAGGGGATTGGACAGGGGGCAGCCCCAGCATTTT. This sequence encodes CASRGLDRGQPQHF.

In this sample, this clone turned up a few times. The V gene is TRBV5-1, the J gene TRBJ2-7; 14 positions agree with TRBD2. Germline CDR1 and CDR2: SGHRS and YFSETQ. The CDR3 runs to 15 residues. V gave up 3 bases and J gave up 5 bases; unmatched junction bases: 4. The CDR3 spells CASSYGTSGSNEQYF. CDR3 DNA sequence: TGCGCCAGCAGCTACGGGACTAGCGGGAGCAACGAGCAGTACTTC.

The chain couples TRBV7-8 to TRBJ2-4; D possibly uses TRBD1 or TRBD2 (5 bases each). V lost 4 bases, J lost 7 bases, and 8 bases lay in between. This CDR3 has 12 amino acids. Germline V gene data show CDR1 as SGHVS and CDR2 as FQNEAQ. For the CDR3, the DNA is TGTGCCAGCAGCTACGGGGCGAACATTCAGTACTTC. It encodes CASSYGANIQYF.

The chain has TRBV7-9 and TRBJ1-4; D is unresolved. The germline V gene encodes CDR1 SEHNR and CDR2 FQNEAQ (reference sequence). CDR3 size: 14 residues. V lost 3 bases and J 0 bases, leaving 5 bases between the germline ends. The chain's CDR3 is CASSFHATNEKLFF. Written as DNA, the CDR3 is TGTGCCAGCAGCTTCCACGCAACTAATGAAAAACTGTTTTTT.

The chain links TRBV27 to TRBJ2-7, with D possibly matching TRBD1 (5 bases). The CDR3 spans 12 residues. Trimming removed 5 bases from V and 4 bases from J, with 9 bases in between. CDR1 is MNHEY and CDR2 is SMNVEV in the germline V gene (reference sequence). The CDR3 is CASSPQGYEQYF. CDR3 bases: TGTGCCAGCAGTCCTCAGGGTTACGAGCAGTACTTC.

The count of this clone is one. The V and J genes are TRBV27 and TRBJ2-5; 9 positions agree with TRBD1. This CDR3 region has 16 residues. The J segment lost 5 bases and the V segment lost 5 bases, leaving 12 bases of the junction unmatched. Germline assignment: CDR1 MNHEY and CDR2 SMNVEV (reference sequence). This CDR3 reads CASSVFRQGVGETQYF. CDR3 in DNA: TGTGCCAGCAGTGTATTCCGACAGGGGGTAGGGGAGACCCAGTACTTC.

The chain carries TRBV29-1 and TRBJ2-1; 9 nucleotides match TRBD1. CDR3 length: 16 residues. Germline V CDR1 and CDR2: SQVTM, ANQGSEA. After removal of 3 bases from V and 2 bases from J, the junction contained 8 bases not matched to a gene. CDR3 in amino acids: CSVEFIGTGTYNEQFF. CDR3 coding DNA: TGCAGCGTTGAGTTTATAGGGACAGGGACCTACAATGAGCAGTTCTTC.

This clone was recorded a few times. The DNA of the CDR3 is TGTGCCAGCAGCCTTACTAGCGGGAGGTACAATGAGCAGTTCTTC. Translating gives CASSLTSGRYNEQFF. The chain joins TRBV7-3 to TRBJ2-1; 12 positions match TRBD2. There are 15 residues in the CDR3. Looked up from germline, CDR1 is SGHTA and CDR2 is FQGTGA. Trimming removed 5 bases from V and 4 bases from J; junction bases left unmatched: 3.

In the case of this clone: At one end, the junction sequence differs from germline, possibly due to a read error. This chain joins TRBV5-1 and TRBJ2-3; no definite D call. This CDR3 is built from 11 residues. Germline CDR1 is SGHRS and CDR2 is YFSETQ. The CDR3 bases are TGCGCCAGCACCTTGGCAGATACGCAGTATTTT. Translation: CASTLADTQYF. Full variable domain (remainder filled in from reference TRBV5-1 and TRBJ2-3): KAGVTQTPRYLIKTRGQQVTLSCSPISGHRSVSWYQQTPGQGLQFLFEYFSETQRNKGNFPGRFSGRQFSNSRSEMNVSTLELGDSALYLCASTLADTQYFGPGTRLTVL.

This clone was seen once. The chain recombines TRBV7-2 with TRBJ2-7; possibly TRBD2 for D (7 bases). The V end lost 0 bases, the J end lost 0 bases, and 12 bases lay between the germline ends. This CDR3 contains 16 residues. CDR1 and CDR2 from the germline V gene are SGHTA and FQGNSA. The CDR3 region is CASSLARGGGSYEQYF. In nucleotides, the CDR3 is TGTGCCAGCAGCTTAGCCCGAGGGGGGGGCTCCTACGAGCAGTACTTC.

The chain is built from TRBV7-2 and TRBJ1-5, with 8 bases identical to TRBD1. This CDR3 has 17 residues. Germline CDR1 and CDR2: SGHTA and FQGNSA. With V trimmed by 2 bases and J by 0 bases, 6 bases remained unmatched. As DNA, the CDR3 is TGTGCCAGCAGCTTACGGACAGGGTATTATAGCAATCAGCCCCAGCATTTT. Translating it yields CASSLRTGYYSNQPQHF.

In its sample, this clone was seen once. The rearrangement links TRBV7-6 to TRBJ1-4; no clear D. Germline V CDR1 and CDR2: SGHVS, FNYEAQ. V lost 3 bases to trimming and J lost 3 bases, with 5 bases between them. This CDR3 comprises 13 residues. The CDR3 is CASSFRANEKLFF. CDR3 nucleotides: TGTGCCAGCAGCTTTCGAGCTAATGAAAAACTGTTTTTT.

The chain has TRBV4-3 and TRBJ1-6; D is perhaps TRBD1 (5 bases). CDR3 length: 16 residues. Germline-derived CDR1 and CDR2 are LGHNA and YSLEER. V was clipped by 0 bases and J by 8 bases, with 14 bases between them. In DNA form, the CDR3 reads TGCGCCAGCAGCCAAGAACTTAGGCAGGGTGATTCACCCCTCCACTTT. It encodes CASSQELRQGDSPLHF.